This T cell receptor beta chain was recorded in a study of spatial heterogeneity in lung cancer. Overall study context: Each time, sequencing found more beta-chain sequences than alpha-chain sequences.

CDR1 and CDR2 (germline): MNHEY, SMNVEV (reference sequence). This CDR3 comprises 18 residues. The germline V and J ends were trimmed by 4 bases and 0 bases, with 19 bases remaining between them. TCR cDNA molecules each had a unique molecular identifier. MiXCR was run by TCRdb on the 5' RACE reads, yielding one entry per CDR3 protein. The profile shows about 92,000 distinct CDR3 sequences, approximately 12% of them singletons. This clonotype occurred a few times. This sample's time point: sample taken at primary tumor resection. Unsorted whole RNA of tumor, nontumor lung or frozen PBMC was sequenced. The chain employs TRBV27 and TRBJ2-1; maybe TRBD2 (7 bases). Sequenced here: PBMCs, sampled at surgery. This TCR was sampled from a male donor with early-stage non-small cell lung cancer. CDR3: CASSSRVGGGPSYNEQFF. The CDR3 nucleotides read TGTGCCAGCAGTTCAAGGGTAGGGGGAGGGCCCTCCTACAATGAGCAGTTCTTC.